Below are 32 T cell receptor beta chains sequenced from a single sample in a study of T cell responses to AZD1222 COVID-19 vaccine. The data were produced by immunoSEQ multiplex PCR, yet TCRdb's version contains in-frame clones alone and is incomplete. The data hold some 150,000 clones, with approximately 89% observed a single time. The sample consisted of peripheral blood, taken on day 0 of AZD1222 vaccination. The receptors were gathered from an adult in good health.

The chain uses TRBV29-1 and TRBJ2-1; TRBD1 matches 10 bases. Germline V gene sequence: CDR1 SQVTM, CDR2 ANQGSEA. V shed 4 bases and J 7 bases; nucleotides not matched to a gene: 10. The CDR3 runs 15 residues. The CDR3 reads CSVATGTGVANEQFF. The CDR3 DNA follows: TGCAGCGTTGCGACCGGGACAGGGGTGGCAAATGAGCAGTTCTTC.

The chain couples TRBV29-1 to TRBJ2-1, with TRBD2 matching over 12 bases. Germline V gene lookup returns CDR1 SQVTM and CDR2 ANQGSEA. Trimming cost V 1 base and J 6 bases; bases outside gene matches: 7. CDR3 length: 16 amino acids. CDR3 DNA sequence: TGCAGCGTTGAAGCTACACTAGCGGGAGGACCCAATGAGCAGTTCTTC. Amino acids: CSVEATLAGGPNEQFF.

The chain uses TRBV19 and TRBJ1-6, with a tentative D call TRBD1 (5 bases). V lost 7 bases and J lost 8, with 15 bases in between. This CDR3 has 14 residues. The V gene's germline CDR1 is LNHDA and CDR2 SQIVND (reference sequence). Here the CDR3 DNA reads TGTGCCAGTAAGGGTGGGAGGGGTGATTCACCCCTCCACTTT. Residues: CASKGGRGDSPLHF.

The CDR3 region has the DNA TGTGCCAGTAGTCCGCAGGGGTCCCCGCTCCTCCACTATGGCTACACCTTC. Protein product: CASSPQGSPLLHYGYTF. The rearrangement uses TRBV19 and TRBJ1-2; D is possibly TRBD1 (6 bases). The length of the CDR3 is 17 residues. V was shortened by 5 bases and J by 3 bases, with 22 bases between the two germline ends. From germline, CDR1 is LNHDA and CDR2 SQIVND (reference sequence).

This chain connects TRBV3-1 (or the pseudogene TRBV3-2) to TRBJ2-5; TRBD2 agrees at 7 bases. The CDR3 runs to 11 residues. V was clipped by 6 bases and J by 5 bases; unmatched bases: 0. Germline CDR1 is LGHDT and CDR2 is YNNKEL (reference sequence). The CDR3 loop is CASRGGETQYF. CDR3 coding DNA: TGTGCCAGCAGGGGAGGGGAGACCCAGTACTTC.

V is TRBV24-1 and J is TRBJ1-2; no firm D call. Trimming stripped 4 bases from V and 2 bases from J, with 10 bases between. Germline V gene data show CDR1 as KGHDR and CDR2 as SFDVKD. The CDR3 is 14 residues long. CDR3 protein: CATSDLDKNYGYTF. CDR3 nucleotides: TGTGCCACCAGTGACCTAGACAAGAACTATGGCTACACCTTC.

This clone was seen once. The V gene is TRBV5-1, the J gene TRBJ2-1; 8 bases line up with TRBD2. The CDR3 totals 15 residues. With V trimmed by 4 bases and J by 0 bases, 3 bases remained unmatched. Germline lookup yields CDR1 SGHRS and CDR2 YFSETQ. The CDR3 DNA follows: TGCGCCAGCAGCACCACTAGCGGCTCCTACAATGAGCAGTTCTTC. Translated: CASSTTSGSYNEQFF.

This clone was seen more than once but under ten times. The V and J genes are TRBV10-1 and TRBJ2-5; D unclear. Deletions cut 0 bases from V and 2 bases from J, with 10 bases between. This CDR3 has 15 amino acids. Germline values: CDR1 WNHNN, CDR2 SYGVQD (reference sequence). The DNA for the CDR3 is TGCGCCAGCAGTGAGTCACGGTTGGGACAAGAGACCCAGTACTTC. Translated, it gives CASSESRLGQETQYF.

The rearrangement uses TRBV6-1 and TRBJ1-2; D perhaps matches TRBD1 (6 bases). The CDR3 spans 16 residues. With 2 bases removed from V and 4 bases from J, the gap between germline ends came to 17 bases. Germline V CDR1 and CDR2: MNHNS, SASEGT. CDR3 in amino acids: CASSERTGGGGYGYTF. For the CDR3, the DNA is TGTGCCAGCAGTGAAAGAACGGGAGGGGGTGGCTATGGCTACACCTTC.

J is TRBJ1-1 and V is TRBV30; TRBD1 is a possible D gene (6 bases). The CDR3 has 14 amino acids. V lost 2 bases to trimming and J lost 0 bases, with 10 bases between them. The germline CDR1 and CDR2 sequences are GTSNPN and SVGIG (reference sequence). CDR3 coding DNA: TGTGCCTGGAGTCCCGGGGGGCTGAACACTGAAGCTTTCTTT. Protein product: CAWSPGGLNTEAFF.

For this clone: In the same sample, other DNA sequences code for this CDR3. The chain employs TRBV5-1 and TRBJ1-1; D is perhaps TRBD1 (5 bases). Deletions cut 0 bases from V and 4 bases from J, with 7 bases between. The CDR3 is made up of 13 amino acids. CDR1 is SGHRS, CDR2 YFSETQ, per germline. The CDR3 reads CASSLGGGTEAFF. In DNA, the CDR3 is TGCGCCAGCAGCTTGGGGGGCGGCACTGAAGCTTTCTTT. Supplemented by reference TRBV5-1 and TRBJ1-1, the full variable domain reads KAGVTQTPRYLIKTRGQQVTLSCSPISGHRSVSWYQQTPGQGLQFLFEYFSETQRNKGNFPGRFSGRQFSNSRSEMNVSTLELGDSALYLCASSLGGGTEAFFGQGTRLTVV.

This clone was recorded a few times. The chain recombines TRBV7-9 with TRBJ1-2, with TRBD1 matching over 7 bases. The germline V gene encodes CDR1 SEHNR and CDR2 FQNEAQ (reference sequence). J was trimmed by 7 bases and V by 5 bases; bases with no gene match: 7. This CDR3 is built from 13 residues. CDR3 bases: TGTGCCAGCAGCGTTTTGACAGGGCGTGGCTACACCTTC. This gives the protein CASSVLTGRGYTF.

The chain recombines TRBV30 with TRBJ1-6, with 10 bases identical to TRBD1. In germline, CDR1 is GTSNPN, CDR2 SVGIG (reference sequence). V lost 1 base, J lost 6 bases, and 3 bases stayed unmatched. This CDR3 region has 15 residues. The CDR3 sequence is CAWSAGTGVNSPLHF. The CDR3 DNA sequence: TGTGCCTGGAGTGCCGGGACAGGGGTTAATTCACCCCTCCACTTT.

The chain combines TRBV15 with TRBJ2-7; the D gene is possibly TRBD2 (5 bases). V was trimmed by 1 base and J by 3 bases, leaving 16 bases between them. This CDR3 has 16 amino acids. CDR1 and CDR2 (germline): LNHNV, YYDKDF (reference sequence). The CDR3 here is CATSRVPSGRNYEQYF. Written as DNA, the CDR3 is TGTGCCACCAGCAGAGTCCCATCGGGAAGAAACTACGAGCAGTACTTC.

The CDR3: CASSLVTGTGAFTEAFF. CDR3 sequence (DNA): TGTGCCAGCAGCTTGGTGACGGGGACAGGGGCTTTCACTGAAGCTTTCTTT. The V and J genes are TRBV5-4 and TRBJ1-1; the match to TRBD1 covers 10 bases. After removal of 0 bases from V and 4 bases from J, the junction contained 9 bases not matched to a gene. Germline CDR1 SGHNT, CDR2 YYREEE (reference sequence). CDR3 length: 17 amino acids.

The rearrangement uses TRBV30 and TRBJ1-3; TRBD1 is a possible D gene (5 bases). Germline CDR1 is GTSNPN and CDR2 is SVGIG (reference sequence). V gave up 3 bases and J gave up 9 bases, with 15 bases separating them. The CDR3 is 13 residues long. The CDR3 sequence is CAWSAHVRGTIYF. DNA of the CDR3: TGTGCCTGGAGCGCGCACGTGAGGGGCACCATATATTTT.

V is TRBV6-6 and J is TRBJ1-2; TRBD1 might be the D (5 bases). Germline CDR1 MNHNY, CDR2 SVGAGI (reference sequence). The CDR3 covers 14 residues. V was shortened by 5 bases and J by 6 bases, with 16 bases between the two germline ends. The CDR3 here is CASSADIIGDGYTF. CDR3 nucleotides: TGTGCCAGCAGTGCCGACATTATAGGGGATGGCTACACCTTC.

The V call is TRBV5-5, the J call TRBJ1-4, with 8 bases identical to TRBD1. The CDR3 runs 14 residues. In germline, CDR1 is SGHKS, CDR2 YYEKEE (reference sequence). J lost 7 bases, V lost 6 bases, and 8 bases had no gene match. The CDR3 loop is CASTLDRGREKLFF. In DNA form, the CDR3 reads TGTGCCAGCACCCTAGACAGGGGACGTGAAAAACTGTTTTTT.

The chain carries TRBV7-8 and TRBJ1-2; 10 bases map to TRBD1. Germline trimming cut 5 bases from V and 4 bases from J; bases unmatched to any gene: 10. Looked up from germline, CDR1 is SGHVS and CDR2 is FQNEAQ. The CDR3 has 16 amino acids. In DNA, the CDR3 is TGTGCCAGCAGCCCCCGGACAGGGGGGGGCCTCTATGGCTACACCTTC. Translated, it gives CASSPRTGGGLYGYTF.

The gene calls are TRBV5-1 and TRBJ1-1; TRBD1 matches at 10 bases. Germline V gene lookup returns CDR1 SGHRS and CDR2 YFSETQ. V was clipped by 7 bases and J by 5 bases; unmatched bases: 8. The CDR3 length is 14 residues. The CDR3: CASCRDRGGTEAFF. For the CDR3, the DNA is TGCGCCAGCTGCCGGGACAGGGGAGGTACTGAAGCTTTCTTT.

The rearrangement joins TRBV18 to TRBJ1-1, with D uncertain. The germline CDR1 and CDR2 sequences are KGHSH and LQKENI. The V and J ends lost 2 bases and 0 bases respectively, with 13 bases between them. CDR3 size: 16 residues. This CDR3 is CASSPLEGGVNTEAFF. The CDR3 nucleotides are TGTGCCAGCTCACCATTGGAGGGAGGTGTGAACACTGAAGCTTTCTTT.

The genes are TRBV19 and TRBJ1-1; no clear D gene. Germline lookup yields CDR1 LNHDA and CDR2 SQIVND (reference sequence). This CDR3 spans 14 amino acids. The V end lost 10 bases, the J end lost 4 bases, and 19 bases lay between the germline ends. CDR3 DNA: TGTGCCACTTATGACTGGGGAGGCGGCACTGAAGCTTTCTTT. The encoded protein is CATYDWGGGTEAFF. Full variable domain (remainder filled in from reference TRBV19 and TRBJ1-1): DGGITQSPKYLFRKEGQNVTLSCEQNLNHDAMYWYRQDPGQGLRLIYYSQIVNDFQKGDIAEGYSVSREKKESFPLTVTSAQKNPTAFYLCATYDWGGGTEAFFGQGTRLTVV.

The chain uses TRBV5-4 and TRBJ1-1; TRBD1 is a possible D gene (5 bases). Trimming took off 0 bases at V and 4 bases at J, with 10 bases between the two ends. The CDR3 loop spans 14 amino acids. Germline V gene lookup returns CDR1 SGHNT and CDR2 YYREEE (reference sequence). The CDR3 DNA sequence: TGTGCCAGCAGCTTGGCAGGGAAGGTCACTGAAGCTTTCTTT. It yields the protein CASSLAGKVTEAFF.

This clone was detected a few times. V and J are TRBV11-2 and TRBJ2-7, with 9 bases identical to TRBD2. Looked up from germline, CDR1 is SGHAT and CDR2 is FQNNGV. The CDR3 totals 16 residues. Trimming cost V 6 bases and J 0 bases; bases outside gene matches: 9. CDR3 sequence (DNA): TGTGCCAGCAGGCCCCTAGCGGGGAGGAGCTCCTACGAGCAGTACTTC. Amino acids: CASRPLAGRSSYEQYF.

This clone was counted once. One end of the junction is discordant with germline, which a read error may explain. V is TRBV18 and J is TRBJ1-4, with unresolved D. The CDR3 is made up of 16 amino acids. The germline V gene encodes CDR1 KGHSH and CDR2 LQKENI. CDR3 in amino acids: CASSPRFTRGNDKLFF. The CDR3 coding sequence is TGTGCCAGCTCACCAAGGTTTACTCGAGGGAATGATAAACTGTTTTTT.

The chain combines TRBV28 with TRBJ2-1; D might be TRBD1 or TRBD2, each matching 7 bases. CDR3 length equals 16 residues. Trimming took 5 bases from V and 4 from J, leaving 18 bases between them. Germline CDR1 MDHEN, CDR2 SYDVKM. The CDR3, as DNA: TGTGCCAGCAGTGGAAGGGGGCGGGAGACGTACAATGAGCAGTTCTTC. Protein sequence: CASSGRGRETYNEQFF.

The CDR3 sequence: CAITPTGKDTEAFF. The CDR3 nucleotides read TGTGCCATCACTCCCACAGGGAAAGACACTGAAGCTTTCTTT. The V gene is TRBV7-8, the J gene TRBJ1-1, with D tentatively TRBD1 (6 bases). The CDR3 runs to 14 residues. Germline lookup yields CDR1 SGHVS and CDR2 FQNEAQ. V was cut by 10 bases and J by 3 bases, with 18 bases left in between.

This sequence joins TRBV9 and TRBJ1-2; no clear D. Trimming shortened V by 0 bases and J by 4 bases, and 13 bases separated the two germline ends. Looked up from germline, CDR1 is SGDLS and CDR2 is YYNGEE. This CDR3 has 15 amino acids. The CDR3 nucleotides are TGTGCCAGCAGCGTAGTCGACCGCGCGGGCTATGGCTACACCTTC. Its protein product is CASSVVDRAGYGYTF.

The genes are TRBV2 and TRBJ2-3; 8 bases are a match to TRBD1. The germline gives CDR1 SNHLY, CDR2 FYNNEI. This CDR3 spans 14 amino acids. After removal of 7 bases from V and 2 bases from J, the junction contained 5 bases not matched to a gene. Here the CDR3 reads CASIVDRATDTQYF. In nucleotides, the CDR3 is TGTGCCAGCATAGTGGACAGGGCCACAGATACGCAGTATTTT.

The chain joins TRBV11-2 to TRBJ1-5; D unclear. Germline CDR1 SGHAT, CDR2 FQNNGV. Trimming left V 0 bases short and J 2 bases short, with 8 bases between. CDR3 length equals 15 residues. For the CDR3, the DNA is TGTGCCAGCAGCTTAGATTTACAACGCAATCAGCCCCAGCATTTT. Its protein product is CASSLDLQRNQPQHF.

The chain has TRBV7-9 and TRBJ2-7; perhaps D is TRBD1 or TRBD2 (5 bases each). V gave up 5 bases and J gave up 2 bases, with 13 bases separating them. There are 14 residues in the CDR3. The germline gives CDR1 SEHNR, CDR2 FQNEAQ (reference sequence). Here the CDR3 DNA reads TGTGCCAGCAGCCACGGGACGGCCGCCTACGAGCAGTACTTC. Amino acid sequence: CASSHGTAAYEQYF.

The rearrangement links TRBV4-1 to TRBJ2-1; the D gene is possibly TRBD2 (6 bases). Germline lookup yields CDR1 MGHRA and CDR2 YSYEKL. CDR3 length: 14 amino acids. Trimming pared 4 bases from V and 6 bases from J, leaving 13 bases between. The CDR3 is CASSLLAEINEQFF. The DNA of the CDR3 is TGCGCCAGCAGCCTACTAGCAGAGATCAATGAGCAGTTCTTC.